Listed here are 32 T cell receptor beta chains from one sample, sequenced in a study of Graves' ophthalmopathy and Graves' hyperthyroidism. The authors amplified TCR beta CDR3 regions from RNA transcripts. First-round RT-PCR used HTBI primers; second-round multiplex PCR followed. TCRdb reprocessed the multiplex PCR reads with MiXCR, giving one entry per CDR3 protein. In the table there are almost 400,000 distinct CDR3 sequences, around 17% of which are singletons. Sequencing was performed on peripheral blood. These receptors were taken from a young woman with Graves' ophthalmopathy.

This clonotype was detected many times. This chain connects TRBV28 to TRBJ1-5; D may be TRBD1 (5 bases). This CDR3 has 14 amino acids. V was cut by 3 bases and J by 7 bases, with 13 bases left in between. Germline values: CDR1 MDHEN, CDR2 SYDVKM. The CDR3 is CASSFQGTWQPQHF. CDR3 sequence (DNA): TGTGCCAGCAGTTTCCAGGGTACATGGCAGCCCCAGCATTTT.

The V and J genes are TRBV6-1 and TRBJ2-7; 11 positions agree with TRBD2. Trimming at V came to 5 bases and at J to 4 bases, leaving 4 bases not matched to a gene. The V gene's germline CDR1 is MNHNS and CDR2 SASEGT. This CDR3 contains 14 residues. The chain's CDR3 is CASSHSGRGYEQYF. For the CDR3, the DNA is TGTGCCAGCAGTCATAGCGGGAGGGGGTACGAGCAGTACTTC.

This clonotype was seen ten or more times. The chain uses TRBV11-2 and TRBJ2-7, with 9 bases that match TRBD1. CDR1 and CDR2 from the germline V gene are SGHAT and FQNNGV. This CDR3 region has 16 residues. V gave up 3 bases and J gave up 2 bases; unmatched junction bases: 8. CDR3 sequence: CASSLGGQGVAYEQYF. The CDR3 DNA follows: TGTGCCAGCAGCTTGGGGGGACAGGGAGTTGCCTACGAGCAGTACTTC.

The chain links TRBV6-1 to TRBJ2-7, with 9 bases lining up with TRBD1. The ends lost 6 bases at V and 3 bases at J; junction bases unmatched: 6. In germline, CDR1 is MNHNS, CDR2 SASEGT. This CDR3 has 14 amino acids. The CDR3 DNA reads TGTGCCAGCAGCAGGACAGGGGAGGTCTACGAGCAGTACTTC. Protein: CASSRTGEVYEQYF.

The chain has TRBV12-3 or TRBV12-4 and TRBJ1-1; TRBD1 is a possible D gene (5 bases). V lost 7 bases and J lost 7, with 16 bases in between. The CDR3 totals 13 residues. CDR3 in DNA: TGTGCCAGCACCCTATGGGGACTCAGTGAAGCTTTCTTT. It codes for CASTLWGLSEAFF.

V is TRBV6-2 or TRBV6-3 and J is TRBJ2-2; TRBD2 aligns across 8 bases. Looked up from germline, CDR1 is MNHEY and CDR2 is SVGEGT. The CDR3 consists of 16 residues. The V segment lost 6 bases and the J segment 2 bases; nucleotides outside the gene matches: 8. Here the CDR3 DNA reads TGTGCCAGCAGCCGTAGCGGGGAACCTAACACCGGGGAGCTGTTTTTT. Amino acids: CASSRSGEPNTGELFF.

This clonotype was detected many times. The chain recombines TRBV29-1 with TRBJ1-4; D is uncertain. With 4 bases removed from V and 9 bases from J, the gap between germline ends came to 15 bases. This CDR3 is built from 13 residues. CDR1 is SQVTM and CDR2 is ANQGSEA in the germline V gene. Here the CDR3 reads CSVADPRFKKLFF. Here the CDR3 DNA reads TGCAGCGTTGCCGACCCCCGGTTCAAAAAACTGTTTTTT.

The sample holds many counts of this clonotype. This chain links TRBV6-2 or TRBV6-3 with TRBJ2-7, with TRBD2 as a possible D gene (6 bases). The CDR3 extends over 15 amino acids. Germline CDR1 and CDR2: MNHEY and SVGEGT. The V and J ends lost 6 bases and 0 bases respectively, with 15 bases between them. The chain's CDR3 is CASRPPSESSYEQYF. The CDR3 bases are TGTGCCAGCAGACCACCTAGCGAGAGCTCCTACGAGCAGTACTTC.

This clonotype was picked up many times. The rearrangement uses TRBV3-1 and TRBJ2-2; possible D gene TRBD2, 5 bases. The germline V gene has CDR1 LGHDT and CDR2 YNNKEL (reference sequence). Trimming stripped 2 bases from V and 7 bases from J, with 11 bases between. This CDR3 has 14 amino acids. The CDR3 nucleotides are TGTGCCAGCAGCCAATCCGGACTGGTCGGGGAGCTGTTTTTT. It is translated as CASSQSGLVGELFF. The whole variable domain, remainder taken from reference TRBV3-1 and TRBJ2-2, is DTAVSQTPKYLVTQMGNDKSIKCEQNLGHDTMYWYKQDSKKFLKIMFSYNNKELIINETVPNRFSPKSPDKAHLNLHINSLELGDSAVYFCASSQSGLVGELFFGEGSRLTVL.

This clonotype came up many times. The V call is TRBV11-2, the J call TRBJ2-5, with 7 bases lining up with TRBD2. V shed 6 bases, J shed 3 bases, and the junction held 13 bases outside the gene matches. CDR1 and CDR2 (germline): SGHAT, FQNNGV. CDR3 length: 16 amino acids. Here the CDR3 DNA reads TGTGCCAGCAGATCACTAGCGAAGGGCACTGAAGAGACCCAGTACTTC. Protein: CASRSLAKGTEETQYF.

This clonotype appeared many times. This chain joins TRBV7-9 and TRBJ1-2; no reliable D call. The CDR3 extends over 15 amino acids. The ends were cut back, 3 bases at V and 6 bases at J, with 17 bases in the middle. Germline values: CDR1 SEHNR, CDR2 FQNEAQ (reference sequence). The CDR3 DNA reads as TGTGCCAGCAGCTTCGGACGGTCCCCCGATGATGGCTACACCTTC. Amino acid sequence: CASSFGRSPDDGYTF.

This clonotype was recorded many times. One end of the junction varies from germline; a read error may be responsible. The chain recombines TRBV5-1 with TRBJ1-6; D is unclear. CDR3 length equals 17 residues. In germline, CDR1 is SGHRS, CDR2 YFSETQ. The CDR3 DNA reads as TGCGCCAGCAGCTTGGAGGTGCTGGCCAGGCACAATTCACCCCTCCGCTTT. It is translated as CASSLEVLARHNSPLRF.

This clonotype showed up many times. The chain recombines TRBV28 with TRBJ1-5; TRBD1 matches at 7 bases. Germline V lookup: CDR1 MDHEN, CDR2 SYDVKM. CDR3 length: 13 amino acids. Trimming cost V 5 bases and J 6 bases; bases outside gene matches: 4. As DNA, the CDR3 is TGTGCCAGCAGTCCGGACAGGCTTCAGCCCCAGCATTTT. Its protein product is CASSPDRLQPQHF.

This clonotype has a count of ten or more. The V and J genes are TRBV2 and TRBJ2-5, with 7 nucleotides matching TRBD2. The CDR3 runs 15 residues. CDR1 and CDR2 (germline): SNHLY, FYNNEI. Trimming removed 6 bases from V and 4 bases from J; junction bases left unmatched: 11. The CDR3 loop reads CASSPAGEGLETQYF. Written as DNA, the CDR3 is TGTGCCAGCAGCCCGGCGGGGGAAGGGTTAGAGACCCAGTACTTC.

The V gene is TRBV12-3 or TRBV12-4, the J gene TRBJ1-2; D is unresolved. This CDR3 contains 12 residues. The germline V and J ends were trimmed by 6 bases and 8 bases, with 13 bases remaining between them. The CDR3 sequence is CASSRRVGGYTF. In DNA, the CDR3 is TGTGCCAGCAGCCGGAGGGTTGGCGGCTACACCTTC.

This clonotype appeared many times. V is TRBV6-5 and J is TRBJ2-5; perhaps TRBD2 as D (6 bases). V was trimmed by 0 bases and J by 7 bases, leaving 12 bases between them. This CDR3 spans 14 amino acids. Germline values: CDR1 MNHEY, CDR2 SVGAGI. The CDR3 DNA reads as TGTGCCAGCAGTTACTCGGGCGGGACGCGGACCCAGTACTTC. Protein sequence: CASSYSGGTRTQYF.

A remark on this clonotype: The CDR3 does not end in the conserved phenylalanine or tryptophan, so this is likely a read error. This chain links TRBV7-8 with TRBJ1-5, with D perhaps matching TRBD1 (6 bases). The germline V gene encodes CDR1 SGHVS and CDR2 FQNEAQ. This CDR3 is 15 amino acids long. Trimming cost V 3 bases and J 4 bases, with 13 bases left between them. The CDR3 DNA is TGTGCCAGCAGCTTGCCAGGGGAGGAAAATCAGCCCCAGCATCTT. It specifies CASSLPGEENQPQHL.

This clonotype was seen at least ten times. The rearrangement joins TRBV10-3 to TRBJ2-6, with 7 bases matching TRBD1. With V trimmed by 8 bases and J by 3 bases, 4 bases remained unmatched. From germline, CDR1 is ENHRY and CDR2 SYGVKD. The CDR3 spans 14 residues. DNA of the CDR3: TGTGCCATCGTGACAGGGAATGGGGCCAACGTCCTGACTTTC. Its translation is CAIVTGNGANVLTF.

This clonotype was counted ten times or more. The chain couples TRBV7-2 to TRBJ2-5; the D gene is possibly TRBD1 (5 bases). V gave up 5 bases and J gave up 1 base, with 14 bases separating them. The germline V gene has CDR1 SGHTA and CDR2 FQGNSA. This CDR3 comprises 15 residues. CDR3 DNA sequence: TGTGCCAGCAGCCGACAGACCGAATCCCAAGAGACCCAGTACTTC. Amino acid sequence: CASSRQTESQETQYF.

This clonotype came up many times. The rearrangement uses TRBV20-1 and TRBJ2-7; weak D call: TRBD2 (6 bases). The length of the CDR3 is 13 residues. The V end lost 6 bases, the J end lost 4 bases, and 16 bases lay between the germline ends. Germline-derived CDR1 and CDR2 are DFQATT and SNEGSKA (reference sequence). The CDR3 region has the DNA TGCAGTGCACCGCTCCGGGACTCATACGAGCAGTACTTC. Protein sequence: CSAPLRDSYEQYF.

This clonotype was seen at least ten times. This chain connects TRBV19 to TRBJ2-7, with D possibly TRBD2 on 6 matching bases. There are 13 residues in the CDR3. Germline values: CDR1 LNHDA, CDR2 SQIVND (reference sequence). Trimming took 5 bases from V and 4 from J, leaving 12 bases between them. The CDR3 region has the DNA TGTGCCAGTAGTCAGAATAGCGGTTACGAGCAGTACTTC. Its translation is CASSQNSGYEQYF.

This clonotype appeared many times. V is TRBV29-1 and J is TRBJ2-5, with D possibly TRBD2 on 7 matching bases. The CDR3 length is 15 residues. V dropped 3 bases and J dropped 5 bases, with 19 bases sitting between them. Per the germline V gene, CDR1 is SQVTM and CDR2 is ANQGSEA. The CDR3: CSVDGVGGGMETQYF. Here the CDR3 DNA reads TGCAGCGTTGACGGCGTGGGAGGGGGGATGGAGACCCAGTACTTC.

This clonotype has a handful of counts. This sequence joins TRBV2 and TRBJ1-3, with D possibly matching TRBD1 (6 bases). The germline gives CDR1 SNHLY, CDR2 FYNNEI. The V end lost 2 bases, the J end lost 0 bases, and 23 bases lay between the germline ends. The CDR3 extends over 20 amino acids. CDR3 sequence: CASSESGTRGGGISGNTIYF. CDR3 nucleotides: TGTGCCAGCAGTGAAAGCGGGACAAGAGGTGGAGGGATCTCTGGAAACACCATATATTTT.

There are many counts of this clonotype. The J gene is TRBJ1-1, the V gene TRBV12-5; 7 nucleotides match TRBD1. Trimming at V came to 2 bases and at J to 5 bases, leaving 11 bases not matched to a gene. CDR3 length: 16 residues. The germline V gene encodes CDR1 LGHNT and CDR2 FRNRAP. DNA of the CDR3: TGTGCTAGTGGTTTGAGGCCAGGGGGTGTGTTGACTGAAGCTTTCTTT. It codes for CASGLRPGGVLTEAFF.

This clonotype was found many times. The chain employs TRBV6-5 and TRBJ1-2; D might be TRBD1 (5 bases). Germline lookup yields CDR1 MNHEY and CDR2 SVGAGI. This CDR3 comprises 13 residues. Trimming removed 11 bases from V and 3 bases from J, with 16 bases in between. The CDR3 coding sequence is TGTGCCGGTTTGGGAGGGGAGTACTATGGCTACACCTTC. Translating it yields CAGLGGEYYGYTF.

This clonotype was counted at least ten times. The V call is TRBV10-1, the J call TRBJ2-7; D not certain. This CDR3 spans 12 amino acids. CDR1 WNHNN and CDR2 SYGVQD come from the germline V gene (reference sequence). V was shortened by 3 bases and J by 5 bases, with 8 bases between the two germline ends. CDR3 protein: CASSDETDEQYF. The CDR3 DNA follows: TGCGCCAGCAGTGACGAGACGGACGAGCAGTACTTC.

This clonotype was observed at least ten times. The rearrangement joins TRBV28 to TRBJ2-2; possibly TRBD1 for D (6 bases). Germline V gene lookup returns CDR1 MDHEN and CDR2 SYDVKM. V was cut by 8 bases and J by 4 bases, with 14 bases left in between. CDR3 size: 14 residues. The CDR3 DNA follows: TGTGCCAGCTCCGGGACACCCGTCACCGGGGAGCTGTTTTTT. Translation gives CASSGTPVTGELFF.

This clonotype showed up many times. This chain links TRBV27 with TRBJ2-5; 8 positions match TRBD2. V lost 6 bases to trimming and J lost 1 base; unmatched junction nucleotides: 4. The CDR3 has 14 residues. The V gene's germline CDR1 is MNHEY and CDR2 SMNVEV (reference sequence). CDR3 sequence (DNA): TGTGCCAGCAGGACACTAGCGGCCCAAGAGACCCAGTACTTC. Its protein is CASRTLAAQETQYF.

This clonotype was counted a few times. The CDR3 nucleotides are TGTGCCAGCTCACCTTCAGGACAGAGGGGGCAAGAGACCCAGTACTTC. It specifies CASSPSGQRGQETQYF. The chain recombines TRBV18 with TRBJ2-5; D perhaps matches TRBD1 (6 bases). Trimming took off 3 bases at V and 2 bases at J, with 16 bases between the two ends. CDR1 and CDR2 from the germline V gene are KGHSH and LQKENI. There are 16 residues in the CDR3.

With regard to this clonotype: A much more abundant neighbour one base away suggests this may be a read error. This chain connects TRBV20-1 to TRBJ2-2; no definite D call. The CDR3 is made up of 13 amino acids. CDR1 and CDR2 from the germline V gene are DFQATT and SNEGSKA (reference sequence). With 0 bases removed from V and 1 base from J, the gap between germline ends came to 3 bases. CDR3 protein: CSARDRNTGELFF. The CDR3 nucleotides read TGCAGTGCTAGAGATAGGAACACCGGGGAGCTGTTTTTT.

This clonotype showed up many times. This chain connects TRBV11-2 to TRBJ1-1, with D uncertain. The CDR3 is made up of 15 amino acids. From germline, CDR1 is SGHAT and CDR2 FQNNGV. The V gene lost 3 bases and the J gene lost 2 bases, with 13 bases spanning the gap. CDR3 DNA: TGTGCCAGCAGCTTCCGAGGACGGGGAAACACTGAAGCTTTCTTT. Translating it yields CASSFRGRGNTEAFF.

This clonotype was counted ten times or more. The rearrangement uses TRBV9 and TRBJ1-2, with 7 bases lining up with TRBD1. This CDR3 spans 14 amino acids. V shed 0 bases, J shed 2 bases, and the junction held 1 base outside the gene matches. CDR1 is SGDLS and CDR2 is YYNGEE in the germline V gene. The CDR3 is CASSVEGQNYGYTF. CDR3 coding DNA: TGTGCCAGCAGCGTAGAGGGACAGAACTATGGCTACACCTTC.